Reported below is one TCR beta chain. The antigen remains unidentified. The data originate from a study of radiotherapy plus CTLA-4 blockade in lung cancer. Whole-study results and caveats: Strongest reported response predictors: early blood clone changes and post-radiation interferon-beta.

V dropped 2 bases and J dropped 6 bases, with 10 bases sitting between them. The CDR3 consists of 13 residues. The germline V gene has CDR1 SSHAT and CDR2 FNYEAQ (reference sequence). Only in-frame clones appear in the TCRdb table, and some are missing; sequencing was by immunoSEQ multiplex PCR. The sample yields 43,000 or so clones, around 73% seen once. This receptor was identified in a human donor with non-small cell lung cancer who had a complete response to radiotherapy plus ipilimumab. The chain combines TRBV7-7 with TRBJ1-1, with D possibly being TRBD1 (5 bases). The sequencing used peripheral blood, collected from a patient treated with radiotherapy plus ipilimumab. DNA of the CDR3: TGTGCCAGCAGCTTAAATGGGGGGGCTGAAGCTTTCTTT. Translated, it gives CASSLNGGAEAFF.